The present T cell receptor beta chain was sequenced within a study of T cell repertoires in cytomegalovirus infection. As for the study in general: Public TCR beta signatures were indicative of both CMV infection and a matching HLA type.

Whole-study results and caveats: The ex vivo response was dominated by HLA-C-restricted CMV-specific TCR beta clonotypes. CMV carriers having the relevant HLA were flagged by cumulative public TCR beta family frequency.

TCRdb re-analysed the reads in MiXCR, keeping a single row per CDR3 protein. The sample lists roughly 180,000 distinct CDR3 sequences, 28% seen once, with 30% to 40% in the top ten. This CDR3 comprises 15 residues. Germline V gene lookup returns CDR1 LNHDA and CDR2 SQIVND (reference sequence). The V and J ends lost 5 bases and 5 bases respectively, with 18 bases between them. A word on this clonotype: Antigen specificity is unknown.

This TCR came from a human donor in good health (CMV status not recorded). Some clones in this sample may be carry-over from other donors' samples. The J gene is TRBJ1-1, the V gene TRBV19; D gene unclear. The sequencing input was PBMCs. Here the CDR3 reads CASSPRARTGTEAFF. DNA of the CDR3: TGTGCCAGTAGTCCGCGAGCCAGGACTGGGACTGAAGCTTTCTTT.